This T cell receptor beta chain was identified in a study of beta chain features in type 1 diabetes. Study background: Healthy donors, compared against patients, showed similar age, gender and cell yields. Study-wide points: Reduced insertions and increased deletions marked VDJ junctions in type 1 diabetes patients. TCRB CDR3 length was moderately but significantly reduced in all four CD4+ subsets of Type 1 diabetes patients.

This CDR3 is 17 amino acids long. The V gene end was trimmed by 2 bases and the J gene end by 9 bases; junction bases not matched to a gene: 13. From germline, CDR1 is SNHLY and CDR2 FYNNEI. CD45RO/CCR7/CD25/CD127/CD95/CD27 separated CD4+ naive, central memory, regulatory and stem cell-like memory cells by sorting. The sequenced template was cDNA made from the entire isolated RNA. The protocol was immunoSEQ multiplex PCR, while the TCRdb copy is restricted to in-frame clones and leaves out a portion. This sample has about 700,000 clones, with 13% found just once. The table lists this clone with a few counts. Its specificity is unknown.

The receptor comes from a man between 18 and 35 years old with type 1 diabetes. This rearrangement joins TRBV2 to TRBJ1-6; 7 bases align to TRBD1. Specimen: naive CD4+ T cells from blood. The CDR3 protein is CASSESRVGGGSSPLHF. CDR3 nucleotides: TGTGCCAGCAGTGAAAGTCGGGTAGGGGGCGGGAGTTCACCCCTCCACTTT.